These 6 T cell receptor beta chains were all obtained from the same sample, sequenced in a study of beta chain features in type 1 diabetes. The sequenced template was cDNA made from the entire isolated RNA. The protocol was immunoSEQ multiplex PCR, while the TCRdb copy is restricted to in-frame clones and leaves out a portion. The profile shows about 240,000 clones, 25% to 30% of them singletons. The specimen was central memory CD4+ T cells from blood. These receptors originate from a man aged 25 to 45 in good health.

J is TRBJ2-3 and V is TRBV7-2; 8 bases are a match to TRBD1. Germline CDR1 and CDR2: SGHTA and FQGNSA. V dropped 5 bases and J dropped 7; count of bases not matched to a gene: 11. The CDR3 covers 15 residues. CDR3 region: CASSPSFRQGHTQYF. The CDR3 DNA follows: TGTGCCAGCAGCCCTTCTTTCCGACAGGGGCATACGCAGTATTTT.

The rearrangement uses TRBV10-1 and TRBJ1-1; D gene uncertain. This CDR3 region has 12 residues. Trimming cost V 4 bases and J 1 base, with 4 bases left between them. CDR1 is WNHNN and CDR2 is SYGVQD in the germline V gene (reference sequence). CDR3 sequence: CASSAPNTEAFF. CDR3 coding DNA: TGCGCCAGCAGTGCTCCGAACACTGAAGCTTTCTTT.

The chain recombines TRBV5-4 with TRBJ2-6, with D perhaps TRBD1 (6 bases). CDR1 SGHNT and CDR2 YYREEE come from the germline V gene (reference sequence). The CDR3 contains 14 residues. V was clipped by 6 bases and J by 2 bases, with 9 bases between them. In DNA form, the CDR3 reads TGTGCCAGCACATCAGGGGCTGGGGCCAACGTCCTGACTTTC. Its protein product is CASTSGAGANVLTF. The whole variable domain, filled in from reference TRBV5-4 and TRBJ2-6, reads ETGVTQSPTHLIKTRGQQVTLRCSSQSGHNTVSWYQQALGQGPQFIFQYYREEENGRGNFPPRFSGLQFPNYSSELNVNALELDDSALYLCASTSGAGANVLTFGAGSRLTVL.

The chain employs TRBV5-1 and TRBJ2-7, with D perhaps assigned TRBD1 or TRBD2 (7 bases each). This CDR3 is 14 amino acids long. The germline gives CDR1 SGHRS, CDR2 YFSETQ. Trimming left V 4 bases short and J 5 bases short, with 16 bases between. This chain's CDR3 is CASSEGQRGNEQYF. CDR3 coding DNA: TGCGCCAGCAGCGAGGGACAGCGGGGTAACGAGCAGTACTTC.

This clone was seen more than once but under ten times. The rearrangement uses TRBV7-9 and TRBJ1-5, with 8 bases lining up with TRBD1. The CDR3 has 15 residues. Germline V gene sequence: CDR1 SEHNR, CDR2 FQNEAQ (reference sequence). The junction had 7 bases not matched to a gene; V was cut back by 6 bases and J by 3 bases. CDR3: CASSWGTGSNQPQHF. CDR3 bases: TGTGCCAGCAGTTGGGGGACAGGCTCCAATCAGCCCCAGCATTTT.

A few counts support this clone. The same CDR3 is also encoded by other DNA sequences in this sample. CDR3 bases: TGTGCCAGTAGTATAAGACGGGGACCCTACAATGAGCAGTTCTTC. Protein: CASSIRRGPYNEQFF. This chain joins TRBV19 and TRBJ2-1; D may be TRBD1 or TRBD2 (5 bases each). This CDR3 region has 15 residues. CDR1 is LNHDA, CDR2 SQIVND, per germline (reference sequence). The V end lost 2 bases, the J end lost 2 bases, and 10 bases lay between the germline ends.